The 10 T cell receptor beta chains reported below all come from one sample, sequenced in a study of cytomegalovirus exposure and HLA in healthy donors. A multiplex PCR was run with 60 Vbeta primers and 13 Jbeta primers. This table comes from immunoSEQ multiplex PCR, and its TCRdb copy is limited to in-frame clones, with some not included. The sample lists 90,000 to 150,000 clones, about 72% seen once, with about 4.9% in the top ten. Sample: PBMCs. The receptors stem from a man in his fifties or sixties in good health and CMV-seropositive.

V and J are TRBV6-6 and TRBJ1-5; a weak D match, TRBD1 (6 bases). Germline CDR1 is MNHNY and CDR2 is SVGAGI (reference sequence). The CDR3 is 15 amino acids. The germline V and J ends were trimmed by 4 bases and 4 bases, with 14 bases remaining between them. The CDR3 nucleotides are TGTGCCAGCAGTTTCACCGAGGACAGAAATCAGCCCCAGCATTTT. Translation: CASSFTEDRNQPQHF.

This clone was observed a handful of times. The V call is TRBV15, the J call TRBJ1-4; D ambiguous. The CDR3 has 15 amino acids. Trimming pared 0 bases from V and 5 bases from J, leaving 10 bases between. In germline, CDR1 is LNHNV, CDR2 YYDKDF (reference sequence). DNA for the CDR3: TGTGCCACCAGCAGAGATGGGCTACAAAATGAAAAACTGTTTTTT. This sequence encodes CATSRDGLQNEKLFF.

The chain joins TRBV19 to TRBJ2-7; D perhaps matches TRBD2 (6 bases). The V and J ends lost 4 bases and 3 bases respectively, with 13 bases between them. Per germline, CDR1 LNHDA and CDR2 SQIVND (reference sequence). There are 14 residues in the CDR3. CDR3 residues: CASSTGSIVYEQYF. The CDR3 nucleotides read TGTGCCAGTAGTACCGGGAGCATCGTCTACGAGCAGTACTTC.

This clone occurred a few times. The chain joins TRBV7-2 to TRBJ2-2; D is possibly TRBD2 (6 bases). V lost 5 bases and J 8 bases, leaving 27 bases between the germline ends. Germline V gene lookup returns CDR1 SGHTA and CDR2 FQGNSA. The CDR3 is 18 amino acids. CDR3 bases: TGTGCCAGCAGCCCCGCTTTGGGGTTAGCGGAGGGGTGGGGGGAGCTGTTTTTT. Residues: CASSPALGLAEGWGELFF. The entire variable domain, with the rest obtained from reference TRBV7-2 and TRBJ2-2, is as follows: GAGVSQSPSNKVTEKGKDVELRCDPISGHTALYWYRQSLGQGLEFLIYFQGNSAPDKSGLPSDRFSAERTGGSVSTLTIQRTQQEDSAVYLCASSPALGLAEGWGELFFGEGSRLTVL.

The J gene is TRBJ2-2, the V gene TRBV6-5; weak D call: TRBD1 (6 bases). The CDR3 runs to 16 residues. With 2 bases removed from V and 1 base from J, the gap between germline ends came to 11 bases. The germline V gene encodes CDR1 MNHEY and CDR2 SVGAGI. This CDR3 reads CASSYGQRLNTGELFF. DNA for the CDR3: TGTGCCAGCAGTTACGGACAGAGATTGAACACCGGGGAGCTGTTTTTT.

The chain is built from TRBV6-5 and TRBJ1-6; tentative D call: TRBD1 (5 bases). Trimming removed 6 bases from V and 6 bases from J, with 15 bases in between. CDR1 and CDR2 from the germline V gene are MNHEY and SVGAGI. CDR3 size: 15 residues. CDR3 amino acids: CASRSGAQGNSPLHF. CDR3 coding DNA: TGTGCCAGCAGGTCTGGGGCTCAGGGTAATTCACCCCTCCACTTT.

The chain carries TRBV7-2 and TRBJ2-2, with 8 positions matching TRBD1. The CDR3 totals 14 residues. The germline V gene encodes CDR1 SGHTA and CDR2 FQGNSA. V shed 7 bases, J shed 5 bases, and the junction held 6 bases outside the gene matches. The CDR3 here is CASKTTGGTGELFF. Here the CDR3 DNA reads TGTGCCAGCAAGACCACAGGGGGGACCGGGGAGCTGTTTTTT.

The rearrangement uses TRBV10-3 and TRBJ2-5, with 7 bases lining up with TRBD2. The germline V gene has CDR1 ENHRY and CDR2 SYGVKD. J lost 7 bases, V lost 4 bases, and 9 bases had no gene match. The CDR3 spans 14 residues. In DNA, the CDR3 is TGTGCCATCAGTGCACCGCCGACGGGGGGGACCCAGTACTTC. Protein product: CAISAPPTGGTQYF.

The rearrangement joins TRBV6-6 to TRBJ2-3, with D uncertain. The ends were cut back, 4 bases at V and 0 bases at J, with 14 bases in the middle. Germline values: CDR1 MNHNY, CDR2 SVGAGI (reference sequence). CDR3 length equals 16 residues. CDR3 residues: CASSSDTPSSTDTQYF. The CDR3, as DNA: TGTGCCAGCAGTTCCGACACGCCATCTAGCACAGATACGCAGTATTTT.

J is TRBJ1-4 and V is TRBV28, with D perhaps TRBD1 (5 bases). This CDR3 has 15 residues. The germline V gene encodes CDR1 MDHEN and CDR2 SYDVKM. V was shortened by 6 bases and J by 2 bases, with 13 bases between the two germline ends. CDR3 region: CASSPGGTTNEKLFF. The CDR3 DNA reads TGTGCCAGCAGCCCCGGAGGGACGACTAATGAAAAACTGTTTTTT.